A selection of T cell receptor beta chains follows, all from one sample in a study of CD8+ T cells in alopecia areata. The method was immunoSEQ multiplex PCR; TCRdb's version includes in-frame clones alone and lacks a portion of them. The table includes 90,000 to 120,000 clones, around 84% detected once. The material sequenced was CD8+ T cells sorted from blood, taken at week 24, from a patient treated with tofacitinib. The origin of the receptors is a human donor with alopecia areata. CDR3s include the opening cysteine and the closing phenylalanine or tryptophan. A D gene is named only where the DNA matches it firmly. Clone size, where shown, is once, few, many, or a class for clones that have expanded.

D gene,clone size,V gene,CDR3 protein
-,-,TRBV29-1,CSVGGGYGYTF
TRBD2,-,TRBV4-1,CASSQEALAGISSYEQYF
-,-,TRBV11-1,CASSSVSGEQYF
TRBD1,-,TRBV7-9,CASSPRGTGLEQYF
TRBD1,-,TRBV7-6,CASSSGQGMNTEAFF
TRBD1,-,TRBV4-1,CASSHRTGRSGEQYF
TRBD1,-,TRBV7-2,CASITGGEGVTQYF
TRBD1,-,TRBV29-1,CSVEGDRDGTEAFF
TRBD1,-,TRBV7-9,CASSVRDRENYGYTF
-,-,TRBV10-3,CAISPGSNTGELFF
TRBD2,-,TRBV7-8,CASSLVPGGSSYEQYF
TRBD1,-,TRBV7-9,CASSPTGTGDQPQHF
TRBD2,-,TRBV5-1,CASSLVASGEVTDTQYF
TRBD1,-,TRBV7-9,CASSRAGTGQNTEAFF
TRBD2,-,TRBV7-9,CASTGTSGGTYEQYF
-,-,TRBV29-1,CSVESDGGYEQYF
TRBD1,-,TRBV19,CASSPLRGTGLATNEKLFF
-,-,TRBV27,CASSSGYYGYTF
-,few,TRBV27,CASSLSVGGTYEQYF
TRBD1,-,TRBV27,CASSPSPTGEYSNQPQHF
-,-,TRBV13,CASSSIVSGANVLTF
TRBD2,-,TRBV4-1,CASSQGPGLASRDTQYF
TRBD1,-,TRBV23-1,CASSPFLPQGGETQYF
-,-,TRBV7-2,CASSLVRSGDTQYF
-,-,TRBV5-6,CASSEPGRFYEQYF
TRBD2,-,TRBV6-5,CASSLTSGTGETQYF
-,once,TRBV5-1,CASSRGDTEAFF
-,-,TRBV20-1,CSAPEGPEAFF
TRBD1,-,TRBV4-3,CASSQDRGSSYEQYF